The 3 T cell receptor beta chains presented below share a single source sample, sequenced in a study of T cells in Graves' hyperthyroidism and ophthalmopathy (dated by TCRdb to the late 2010s). Preparation of the library involved multiplex PCR. Reads for this sample came from an Illumina HiSeq 2000. Amplification of TCR beta CDR3 regions was carried out from RNA transcripts. The TCR CDR3 was subjected to a first round of RT-PCR using the HTBI primer set and the Qiagen OneStep RT-PCR kit. The public sequencing data were trimmed at Q25 with fastp and processed into clonotypes with MiXCR by TCRdb, which kept only in-frame beta chains. Rows merge per CDR3 protein into single entries with the most common DNA and genes. Present in this sample are around 350,000 distinct CDR3 sequences, about 18% of which were seen just once. Of the sample, approximately 33% falls within the top ten clones. The sequenced sample was blood. Receptors originate from a woman in her 30s with Graves' hyperthyroidism that later progressed to Graves' ophthalmopathy.

The genes are TRBV6-2 or TRBV6-3 and TRBJ2-3; no firm D call. Trimming took off 6 bases at V and 3 bases at J, with 4 bases between the two ends. This CDR3 has 11 residues. The germline V gene has CDR1 MNHEY and CDR2 SVGEGT. The CDR3 spells CASRVTDTQYF. The DNA for the CDR3 is TGTGCCAGCAGGGTAACAGATACGCAGTATTTT.

On this clonotype: This clone may be a read error of a much larger clone one base away. The V and J genes are TRBV5-8 and TRBJ1-1; unclear D gene. CDR3 size: 11 residues. Germline V CDR1 and CDR2: SGHTS, YDEGEE. As DNA, the CDR3 is TGTGCCAGCAGACAATGGACTGAAACTTTCTTT. It translates to CASRQWTETFF.

This clonotype was seen many times. The chain links TRBV3-1 to TRBJ2-7, with D perhaps TRBD1 or TRBD2 (5 bases each). The CDR3 runs 13 residues. From germline, CDR1 is LGHDT and CDR2 YNNKEL (reference sequence). V gave up 1 base and J gave up 2 bases, with 6 bases separating them. The CDR3 is CASSQGGTYEQYF. CDR3 bases: TGTGCCAGCAGCCAAGGGGGGACCTACGAGCAGTACTTC.